This T cell receptor beta chain came from a study of vaccination and CD4 T cells after COVID-19. Sequencing of cultured CD4+ T cell DNA used the Oncomine TCR Beta short-read assay. TCRdb ran MiXCR on the PCR reads and lists one entry per CDR3 protein. The sample contains 15,000 to 20,000 distinct CDR3 sequences, roughly 78% of which appear only once. About this clonotype: Antigen unknown.

The treatment is: approximately nine-day PBMC culture with coronavirus spike peptide pools or control peptides (ViraFEST assay). CDR1 KGHDR and CDR2 SFDVKD come from the germline V gene. The V segment lost 2 bases and the J segment 4 bases; nucleotides outside the gene matches: 7. This CDR3 spans 15 amino acids. The chain recombines TRBV24-1 with TRBJ2-7; 7 nucleotides line up with TRBD1. This sequence originates from a human donor who received a COVID-19 vaccine. The material was CD4+ T cells from blood, cultured in vitro, obtained after SARS-CoV-2 vaccination. CDR3 region: CATSDSQGPRYEQYF. The CDR3 bases are TGTGCCACCAGTGATTCACAGGGGCCCCGATACGAGCAGTACTTC.